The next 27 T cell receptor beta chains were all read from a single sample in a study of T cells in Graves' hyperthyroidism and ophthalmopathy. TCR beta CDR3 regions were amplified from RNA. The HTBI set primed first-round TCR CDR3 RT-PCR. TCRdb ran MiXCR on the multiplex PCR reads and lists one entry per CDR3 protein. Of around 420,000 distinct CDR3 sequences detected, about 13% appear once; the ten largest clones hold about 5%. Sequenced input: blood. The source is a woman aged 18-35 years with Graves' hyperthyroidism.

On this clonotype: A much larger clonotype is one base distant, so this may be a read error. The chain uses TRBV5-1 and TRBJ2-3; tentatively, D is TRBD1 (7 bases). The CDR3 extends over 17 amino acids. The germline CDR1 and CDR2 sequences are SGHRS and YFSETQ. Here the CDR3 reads CASSLAPAGGSTGTQYF. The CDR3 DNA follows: TGCGCCAGCAGCTTGGCGCCGGCAGGGGGGAGCACAGGTACGCAGTATTTT. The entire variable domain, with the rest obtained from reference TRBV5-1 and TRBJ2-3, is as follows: KAGVTQTPRYLIKTRGQQVTLSCSPISGHRSVSWYQQTPGQGLQFLFEYFSETQRNKGNFPGRFSGRQFSNSRSEMNVSTLELGDSALYLCASSLAPAGGSTGTQYFGPGTRLTVL.

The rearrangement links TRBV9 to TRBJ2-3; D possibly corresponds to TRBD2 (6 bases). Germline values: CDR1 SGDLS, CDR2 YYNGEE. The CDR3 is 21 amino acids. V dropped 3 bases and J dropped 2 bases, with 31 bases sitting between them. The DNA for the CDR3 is TGTGCCAGCAGCGCATTAGCGGAACCTTTCAATATCATCCTAGCCACAGATACGCAGTATTTT. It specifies CASSALAEPFNIILATDTQYF.

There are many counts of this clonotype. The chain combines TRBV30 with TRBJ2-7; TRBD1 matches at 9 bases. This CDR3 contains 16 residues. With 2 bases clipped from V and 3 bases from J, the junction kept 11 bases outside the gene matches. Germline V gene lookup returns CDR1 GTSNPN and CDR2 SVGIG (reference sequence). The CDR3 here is CAWSSNLRDRDYEQYF. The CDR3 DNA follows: TGTGCCTGGAGTTCAAACCTCCGGGACAGGGACTACGAGCAGTACTTC.

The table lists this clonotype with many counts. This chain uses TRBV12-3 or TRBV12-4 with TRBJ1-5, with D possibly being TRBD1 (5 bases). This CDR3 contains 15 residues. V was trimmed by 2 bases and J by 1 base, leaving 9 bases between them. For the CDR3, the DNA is TGTGCCAGCAGTTTATCGGGACGAAGCAATCAGCCCCAGCATTTT. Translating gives CASSLSGRSNQPQHF.

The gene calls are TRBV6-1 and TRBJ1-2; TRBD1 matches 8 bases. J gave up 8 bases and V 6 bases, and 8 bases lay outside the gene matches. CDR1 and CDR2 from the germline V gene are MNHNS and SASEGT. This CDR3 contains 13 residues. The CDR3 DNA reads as TGTGCCAGCAGAAGTCAGGACAGGGACGGCTACACCTTC. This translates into CASRSQDRDGYTF.

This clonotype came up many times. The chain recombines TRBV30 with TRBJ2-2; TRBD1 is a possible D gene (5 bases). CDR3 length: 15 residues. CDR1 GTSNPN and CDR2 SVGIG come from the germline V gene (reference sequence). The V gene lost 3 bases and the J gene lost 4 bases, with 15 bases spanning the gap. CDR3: CAWSRHPDTTGELFF. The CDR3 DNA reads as TGTGCCTGGAGCCGACACCCGGACACCACCGGGGAGCTGTTTTTT.

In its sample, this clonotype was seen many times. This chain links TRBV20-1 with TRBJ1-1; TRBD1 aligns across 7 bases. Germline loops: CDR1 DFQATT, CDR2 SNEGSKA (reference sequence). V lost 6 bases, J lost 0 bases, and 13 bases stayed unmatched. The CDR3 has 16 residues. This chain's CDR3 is CSARERQGDMNTEAFF. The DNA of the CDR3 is TGCAGTGCCCGCGAAAGACAGGGCGACATGAACACTGAAGCTTTCTTT.

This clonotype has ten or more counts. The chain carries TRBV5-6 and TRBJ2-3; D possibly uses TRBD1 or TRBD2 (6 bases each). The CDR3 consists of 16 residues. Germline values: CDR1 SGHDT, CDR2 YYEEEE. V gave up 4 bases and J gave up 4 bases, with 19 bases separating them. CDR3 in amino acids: CASSQYNRGLPDTQYF. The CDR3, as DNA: TGTGCCAGCAGCCAGTATAATCGGGGGCTACCAGATACGCAGTATTTT.

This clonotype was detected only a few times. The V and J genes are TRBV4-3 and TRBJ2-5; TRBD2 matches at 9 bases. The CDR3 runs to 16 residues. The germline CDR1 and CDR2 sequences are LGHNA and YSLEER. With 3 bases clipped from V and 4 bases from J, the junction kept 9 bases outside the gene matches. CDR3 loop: CASSHIAGVGLETQYF. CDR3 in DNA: TGCGCCAGCAGCCATATAGCGGGAGTGGGTCTAGAGACCCAGTACTTC.

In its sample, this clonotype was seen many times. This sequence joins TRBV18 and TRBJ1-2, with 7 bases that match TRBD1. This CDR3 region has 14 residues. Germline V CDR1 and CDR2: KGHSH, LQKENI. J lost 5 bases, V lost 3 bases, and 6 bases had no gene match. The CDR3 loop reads CASSPLGTVYGYTF. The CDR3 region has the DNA TGTGCCAGCTCACCTCTAGGGACAGTTTATGGCTACACCTTC.

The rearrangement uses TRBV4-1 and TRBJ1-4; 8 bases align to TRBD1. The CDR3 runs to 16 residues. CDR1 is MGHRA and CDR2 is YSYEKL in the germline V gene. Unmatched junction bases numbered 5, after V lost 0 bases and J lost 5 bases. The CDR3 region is CASSQDGTGRNEKLFF. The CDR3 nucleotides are TGCGCCAGCAGCCAAGATGGGACAGGACGCAATGAAAAACTGTTTTTT.

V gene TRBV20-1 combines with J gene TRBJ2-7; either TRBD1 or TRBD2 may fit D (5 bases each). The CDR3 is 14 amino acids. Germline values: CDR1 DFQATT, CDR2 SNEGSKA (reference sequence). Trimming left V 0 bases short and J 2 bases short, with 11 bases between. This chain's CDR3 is CSARDHRGPYEQYF. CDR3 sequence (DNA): TGCAGTGCTAGAGATCATCGGGGCCCCTACGAGCAGTACTTC.

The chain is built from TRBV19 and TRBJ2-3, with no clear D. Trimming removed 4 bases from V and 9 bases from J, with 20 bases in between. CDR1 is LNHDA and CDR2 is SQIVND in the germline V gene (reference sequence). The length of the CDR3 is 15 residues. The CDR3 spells CASSKQPGTQRTQYF. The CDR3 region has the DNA TGTGCCAGTAGTAAACAGCCCGGAACCCAGAGGACGCAGTATTTT.

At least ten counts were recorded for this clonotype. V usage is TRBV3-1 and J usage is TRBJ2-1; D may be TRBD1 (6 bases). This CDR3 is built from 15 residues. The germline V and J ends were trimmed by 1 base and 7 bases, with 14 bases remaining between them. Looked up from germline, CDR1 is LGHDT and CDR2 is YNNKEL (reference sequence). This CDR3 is CASSQVGTSRNEQFF. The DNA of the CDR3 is TGTGCCAGCAGCCAAGTGGGGACATCCCGGAATGAGCAGTTCTTC.

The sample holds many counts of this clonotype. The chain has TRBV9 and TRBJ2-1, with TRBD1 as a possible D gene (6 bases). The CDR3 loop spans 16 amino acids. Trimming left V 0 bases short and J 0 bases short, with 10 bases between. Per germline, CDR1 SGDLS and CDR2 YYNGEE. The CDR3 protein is CASSVGSDSSYNEQFF. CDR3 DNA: TGTGCCAGCAGCGTAGGGTCGGACAGCTCCTACAATGAGCAGTTCTTC.

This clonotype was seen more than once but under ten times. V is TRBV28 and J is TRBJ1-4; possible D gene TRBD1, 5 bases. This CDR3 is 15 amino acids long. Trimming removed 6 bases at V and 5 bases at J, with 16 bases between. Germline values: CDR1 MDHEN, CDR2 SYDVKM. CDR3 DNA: TGTGCCAGCAGCCATTTGGCGGGGGGGAATGAAAAACTGTTTTTT. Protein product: CASSHLAGGNEKLFF. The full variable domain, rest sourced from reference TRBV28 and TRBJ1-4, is DVKVTQSSRYLVKRTGEKVFLECVQDMDHENMFWYRQDPGLGLRLIYFSYDVKMKEKGDIPEGYSVSREKKERFSLILESASTNQTSMYLCASSHLAGGNEKLFFGSGTQLSVL.

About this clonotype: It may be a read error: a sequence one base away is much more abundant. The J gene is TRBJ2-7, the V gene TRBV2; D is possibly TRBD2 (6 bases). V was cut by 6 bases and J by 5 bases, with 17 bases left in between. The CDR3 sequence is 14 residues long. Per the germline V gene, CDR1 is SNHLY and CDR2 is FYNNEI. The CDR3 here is CASRVGGRSHEQYF. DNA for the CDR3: TGTGCCAGCAGAGTTGGGGGGAGGTCCCACGAGCAGTACTTC.

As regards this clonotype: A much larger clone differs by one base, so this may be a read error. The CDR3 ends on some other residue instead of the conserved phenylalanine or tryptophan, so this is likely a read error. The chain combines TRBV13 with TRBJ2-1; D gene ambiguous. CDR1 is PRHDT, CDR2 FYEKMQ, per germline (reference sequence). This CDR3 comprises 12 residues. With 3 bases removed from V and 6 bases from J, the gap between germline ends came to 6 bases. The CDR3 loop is CASSFPLNEQFS. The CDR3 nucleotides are TGTGCCAGCAGCTTCCCCCTCAATGAGCAGTTCTCC.

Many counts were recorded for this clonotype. CDR3 nucleotides: TGCAGTGCTAGATCCTGGACTAGCGGGCCGGGCCGCACAGATACGCAGTATTTT. Translated: CSARSWTSGPGRTDTQYF. This chain links TRBV20-1 with TRBJ2-3; 11 positions agree with TRBD2. V lost 2 bases, J lost 1 base, and 11 bases stayed unmatched. The CDR3 length is 18 residues. CDR1 is DFQATT, CDR2 SNEGSKA, per germline (reference sequence).

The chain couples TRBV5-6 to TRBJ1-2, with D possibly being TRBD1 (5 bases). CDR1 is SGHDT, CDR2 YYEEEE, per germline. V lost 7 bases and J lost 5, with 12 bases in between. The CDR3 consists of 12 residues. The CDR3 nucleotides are TGTGCCAGCGCCACCCAGGGATATGGCTACACCTTC. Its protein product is CASATQGYGYTF.

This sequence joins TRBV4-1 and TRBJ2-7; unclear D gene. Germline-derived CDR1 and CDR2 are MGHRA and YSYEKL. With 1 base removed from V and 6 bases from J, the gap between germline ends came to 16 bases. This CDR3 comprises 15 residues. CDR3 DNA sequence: TGCGCCAGCAGCCAAGTAACGTTTGCTACGGGCGAGCAGTACTTC. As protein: CASSQVTFATGEQYF.

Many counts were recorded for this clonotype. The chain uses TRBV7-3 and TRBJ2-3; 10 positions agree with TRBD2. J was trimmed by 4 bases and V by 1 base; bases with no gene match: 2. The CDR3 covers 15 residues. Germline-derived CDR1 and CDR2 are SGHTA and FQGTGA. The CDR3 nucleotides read TGTGCCAGCAGCTTAAGTCTAGCGGGAGCAGATACGCAGTATTTT. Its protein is CASSLSLAGADTQYF.

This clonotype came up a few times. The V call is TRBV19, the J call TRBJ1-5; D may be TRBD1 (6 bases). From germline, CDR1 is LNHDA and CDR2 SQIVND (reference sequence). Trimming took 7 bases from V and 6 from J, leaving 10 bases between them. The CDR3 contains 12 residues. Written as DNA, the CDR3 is TGTGCCAGTACCCAAGGGGGTCAGCCCCAGCATTTT. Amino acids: CASTQGGQPQHF.

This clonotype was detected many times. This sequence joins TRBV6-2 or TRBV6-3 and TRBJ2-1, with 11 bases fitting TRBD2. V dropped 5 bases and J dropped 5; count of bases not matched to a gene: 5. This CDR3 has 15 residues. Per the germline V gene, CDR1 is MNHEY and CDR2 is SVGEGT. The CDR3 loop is CASSPLAGVNNEQFF. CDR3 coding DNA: TGTGCCAGCAGTCCACTAGCGGGGGTTAACAATGAGCAGTTCTTC.

The CDR3 sequence is CASSPLDHTGEQYF. CDR3 DNA sequence: TGTGCCAGCAGTCCCCTCGATCATACTGGGGAGCAGTACTTC. This chain links TRBV25-1 with TRBJ2-7; no reliable D call. V lost 5 bases, J lost 7 bases, and 18 bases lay in between. The CDR3 has 14 amino acids. Looked up from germline, CDR1 is MGHDK and CDR2 is SYGVNS.

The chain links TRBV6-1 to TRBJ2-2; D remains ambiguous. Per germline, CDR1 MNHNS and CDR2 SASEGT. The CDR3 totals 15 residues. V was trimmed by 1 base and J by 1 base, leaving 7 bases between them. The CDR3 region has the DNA TGTGCCAGCAGTGAAGAGACGGGGAACACCGGGGAGCTGTTTTTT. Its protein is CASSEETGNTGELFF.

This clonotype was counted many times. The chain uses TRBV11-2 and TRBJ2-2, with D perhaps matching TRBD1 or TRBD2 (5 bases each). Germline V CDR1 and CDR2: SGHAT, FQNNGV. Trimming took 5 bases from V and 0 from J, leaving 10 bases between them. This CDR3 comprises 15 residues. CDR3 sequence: CASSPGASNTGELFF. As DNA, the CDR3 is TGTGCCAGCAGCCCCGGGGCCTCGAACACCGGGGAGCTGTTTTTT.